The source of this TCR beta chain is a study of T cells in Graves' hyperthyroidism and ophthalmopathy. Template material for amplifying TCR beta CDR3 regions consisted of RNA transcripts. The HTBI primer set was used in a first-round RT-PCR of the TCR CDR3. Each CDR3 protein gets one entry after TCRdb re-called the multiplex PCR reads with MiXCR. This table holds about 580,000 distinct CDR3 sequences, about 15% found once. Criteria for exclusion of patients were uncontrolled infection, other autoimmune disease, pregnancy or lactation. Clinical symptoms, serum thyroxine, TRAb, thyroid ultrasound and orbital computed tomography established diagnosis. Blood dates from first hyperthyroidism diagnosis, before any ophthalmopathy symptoms. Comments on this clonotype: Its antigen remains unidentified.

Study results and caveats: Appearing also in blood were most of the thyroid clonotypes expanded above 0.001.

The CDR3 consists of 15 residues. The germline V gene has CDR1 KGHSH and CDR2 LQKENI. With 3 bases removed from V and 4 bases from J, the gap between germline ends came to 14 bases. This receptor was taken from a young woman with Graves' hyperthyroidism that later progressed to Graves' ophthalmopathy. The sequencing input was blood. The rearrangement joins TRBV18 to TRBJ2-3; the D is unclear. The CDR3 sequence: CASSPSFGDADTQYF. DNA for the CDR3: TGTGCCAGCTCACCGAGTTTCGGAGATGCAGATACGCAGTATTTT.